The 22 T cell receptor beta chains given below trace back to one sample, sequenced in a study of cytomegalovirus exposure and HLA in healthy donors. Use of 60 Vbeta and 13 Jbeta primers characterized the PCR. Sequenced by immunoSEQ multiplex PCR; TCRdb stores in-frame clones only, minus some. The table lists some 110,000 clones, around 86% of them singletons. The sample comprised PBMCs. The source is a man under 40 in good health and CMV-seronegative.

The V call is TRBV7-2, the J call TRBJ1-2; 10 bases are shared with TRBD1. This CDR3 is built from 15 residues. The V gene end was trimmed by 4 bases and the J gene end by 7 bases; junction bases not matched to a gene: 9. Germline CDR1 and CDR2: SGHTA and FQGNSA. The CDR3 coding sequence is TGTGCCAGCAGCTCTGACAGGGGGCTTCTTTTTGGCTACACCTTC. The encoded protein is CASSSDRGLLFGYTF.

The chain carries TRBV29-1 and TRBJ2-1; tentatively, D is TRBD2 (7 bases). CDR1 is SQVTM, CDR2 ANQGSEA, per germline. This CDR3 contains 13 residues. V lost 4 bases and J 5 bases, leaving 12 bases between the germline ends. CDR3 bases: TGCAGCGTTGGCGGGGGCTCGGACAATGAGCAGTTCTTC. This sequence encodes CSVGGGSDNEQFF.

CDR3 in amino acids: CASSSPGRPGPTEAFF. CDR3 bases: TGTGCCAGCAGCTCCCCTGGGAGGCCAGGGCCTACTGAAGCTTTCTTT. V gene TRBV11-2 combines with J gene TRBJ1-1; weak D call: TRBD1 (5 bases). V lost 4 bases to trimming and J lost 5 bases, with 20 bases between them. Germline V CDR1 and CDR2: SGHAT, FQNNGV. This CDR3 has 16 residues.

In this sample, this clone is medium-sized. This specimen includes other DNA sequences encoding the same CDR3. The V call is TRBV4-3, the J call TRBJ2-1; perhaps TRBD2 as D (7 bases). CDR1 LGHNA and CDR2 YSLEER come from the germline V gene. Between the trimmed V and J ends, which lost 0 bases and 0 bases, there was a span of 9 bases. The CDR3 runs to 16 residues. The CDR3 spells CASSQEGGGSYNEQFF. The CDR3 DNA reads as TGCGCCAGCAGCCAAGAAGGGGGGGGCTCCTACAATGAGCAGTTCTTC.

V usage is TRBV10-1 and J usage is TRBJ2-5, with D tentatively TRBD2 (5 bases). Germline CDR1 WNHNN, CDR2 SYGVQD (reference sequence). The V gene lost 2 bases and the J gene lost 1 base, with 11 bases spanning the gap. The CDR3 consists of 15 residues. The DNA of the CDR3 is TGCGCCAGCAGTGAGAGTGGCGGGCCCCAAGAGACCCAGTACTTC. It specifies CASSESGGPQETQYF.

J is TRBJ2-7 and V is TRBV5-1, with 11 bases aligning to TRBD1. The CDR3 covers 13 residues. The germline V gene has CDR1 SGHRS and CDR2 YFSETQ. V shed 3 bases, J shed 5 bases, and the junction held 1 base outside the gene matches. CDR3 amino acids: CASSSGQGDEQYF. CDR3 nucleotide sequence: TGCGCCAGCAGCTCGGGACAGGGGGACGAGCAGTACTTC. Drawing the rest from reference TRBV5-1 and TRBJ2-7, the complete variable domain is KAGVTQTPRYLIKTRGQQVTLSCSPISGHRSVSWYQQTPGQGLQFLFEYFSETQRNKGNFPGRFSGRQFSNSRSEMNVSTLELGDSALYLCASSSGQGDEQYFGPGTRLTVT.

The genes are TRBV6-6 and TRBJ2-1; D is undetermined. V lost 11 bases, J lost 1 base, and 12 bases lay in between. Germline values: CDR1 MNHNY, CDR2 SVGAGI (reference sequence). The CDR3 runs 13 residues. CDR3 DNA: TGTGCCGGCCGAACATCGTCCTACAATGAGCAGTTCTTC. It codes for CAGRTSSYNEQFF.

J is TRBJ2-1 and V is TRBV25-1, with D tentatively TRBD2 (5 bases). The germline gives CDR1 MGHDK, CDR2 SYGVNS. V was shortened by 3 bases and J by 0 bases, with 9 bases between the two germline ends. The CDR3 sequence is 15 residues long. The CDR3 is CASSDLAISYNEQFF. In DNA, the CDR3 is TGTGCCAGCAGTGATTTAGCGATCTCCTACAATGAGCAGTTCTTC.

V and J are TRBV9 and TRBJ1-2; unclear D gene. Trimming shortened V by 0 bases and J by 4 bases, and 7 bases separated the two germline ends. The CDR3 spans 13 residues. CDR1 SGDLS and CDR2 YYNGEE come from the germline V gene. In DNA, the CDR3 is TGTGCCAGCAGCGTAGACACTAGCTATGGCTACACCTTC. This translates into CASSVDTSYGYTF.

This chain connects TRBV14 to TRBJ1-5; D is unclear. Looked up from germline, CDR1 is SGHDN and CDR2 is FVKESK. The CDR3 loop spans 13 amino acids. V was clipped by 4 bases and J by 0 bases, with 4 bases between them. CDR3 in DNA: TGTGCCAGCAGCCTCCATAGCAATCAGCCCCAGCATTTT. It is translated as CASSLHSNQPQHF. Supplemented by reference TRBV14 and TRBJ1-5, the full variable domain reads EAGVTQFPSHSVIEKGQTVTLRCDPISGHDNLYWYRRVMGKEIKFLLHFVKESKQDESGMPNNRFLAERTGGTYSTLKVQPAELEDSGVYFCASSLHSNQPQHFGDGTRLSIL.

This clone was observed once. The V gene is TRBV6-5, the J gene TRBJ1-1, with D maybe TRBD1 (6 bases). The CDR3 consists of 14 residues. Trimming cost V 3 bases and J 1 base, with 9 bases left between them. The germline V gene encodes CDR1 MNHEY and CDR2 SVGAGI. CDR3 sequence (DNA): TGTGCCAGCAGTTATAGGGGGAGGAACACTGAAGCTTTCTTT. Translation: CASSYRGRNTEAFF.

The CDR3: CASRPTGAEETQYF. DNA for the CDR3: TGTGCCAGCAGACCGACAGGTGCGGAGGAGACCCAGTACTTC. The J gene is TRBJ2-5, the V gene TRBV28; D is possibly TRBD1 (6 bases). There are 14 residues in the CDR3. Germline-derived CDR1 and CDR2 are MDHEN and SYDVKM. Trimming shortened V by 6 bases and J by 5 bases, and 16 bases separated the two germline ends.

The chain recombines TRBV7-9 with TRBJ2-7; maybe TRBD1 (6 bases). Germline-derived CDR1 and CDR2 are SEHNR and FQNEAQ (reference sequence). The CDR3 contains 16 residues. V dropped 0 bases and J dropped 0 bases, with 12 bases sitting between them. The CDR3 spells CASSLASGTRSYEQYF. In DNA form, the CDR3 reads TGTGCCAGCAGCTTAGCTTCGGGGACACGCTCCTACGAGCAGTACTTC.

The V and J genes are TRBV7-9 and TRBJ2-1; 7 bases match TRBD1. This CDR3 comprises 16 residues. Germline lookup yields CDR1 SEHNR and CDR2 FQNEAQ (reference sequence). The ends lost 5 bases at V and 5 bases at J; junction bases unmatched: 12. Here the CDR3 reads CASSDSRQGPDNEQFF. CDR3 nucleotides: TGTGCCAGCAGCGATTCGAGACAGGGTCCCGACAATGAGCAGTTCTTC.

The gene calls are TRBV6-5 and TRBJ1-4, with D hard to call. The ends were cut back, 6 bases at V and 5 bases at J, with 16 bases in the middle. Germline CDR1 and CDR2: MNHEY and SVGAGI. The CDR3 extends over 15 amino acids. CDR3 nucleotides: TGTGCCAGCAGGGCCGAAGTCTCCCCGAATGAAAAACTGTTTTTT. Its protein product is CASRAEVSPNEKLFF.

This clone appeared a single time. This sequence joins TRBV5-6 and TRBJ2-7; TRBD1 might be the D (6 bases). This CDR3 region has 14 residues. Germline V lookup: CDR1 SGHDT, CDR2 YYEEEE. With 1 base removed from V and 3 bases from J, the gap between germline ends came to 11 bases. The CDR3 loop reads CASSLNGRGYEQYF. In nucleotides, the CDR3 is TGTGCCAGCAGCTTGAACGGCAGGGGCTACGAGCAGTACTTC.

CDR3 sequence (DNA): TGTGCCAGCAGTGGACGGGGGGGCGATCAGAGTGAGCAGTTCTTC. This codes for CASSGRGGDQSEQFF. This chain links TRBV5-4 with TRBJ2-1; 8 bases align to TRBD2. Germline values: CDR1 SGHNT, CDR2 YYREEE (reference sequence). The J segment lost 9 bases and the V segment lost 5 bases, leaving 13 bases of the junction unmatched. This CDR3 comprises 15 residues.

The chain has TRBV19 and TRBJ1-2; D gene ambiguous. CDR1 is LNHDA, CDR2 SQIVND, per germline (reference sequence). The CDR3 has 13 amino acids. The V gene lost 7 bases and the J gene lost 6 bases, with 15 bases spanning the gap. DNA of the CDR3: TGTGCCAGTACCAAAGAAAGAGGTGATGGCTACACCTTC. It specifies CASTKERGDGYTF.

The chain combines TRBV6-4 with TRBJ2-3, with a weak D call TRBD2 (8 bases). The CDR3 covers 14 residues. Germline-derived CDR1 and CDR2 are MRHNA and SNTAGT. Trimming cost V 6 bases and J 5 bases, with 15 bases left between them. Written as DNA, the CDR3 is TGTGCCAGCAGCACAGGGGCGGGGGGAGATACGCAGTATTTT. It codes for CASSTGAGGDTQYF.

This clone was seen more than once but under ten times. This chain connects TRBV9 to TRBJ1-3; a possible D gene is TRBD1 (5 bases). Per the germline V gene, CDR1 is SGDLS and CDR2 is YYNGEE. CDR3 length: 14 amino acids. V was pared by 4 bases and J by 0 bases, with 8 bases between. The CDR3 loop is CASSPDSSGNTIYF. The CDR3 coding sequence is TGTGCCAGCAGCCCCGACAGCTCTGGAAACACCATATATTTT.

This chain links TRBV5-1 with TRBJ1-1, with 9 bases lining up with TRBD1. Per the germline V gene, CDR1 is SGHRS and CDR2 is YFSETQ. Trimming cost V 2 bases and J 2 bases; bases outside gene matches: 10. The CDR3 runs to 17 residues. CDR3 in amino acids: CASSFGPRTGGNTEAFF. CDR3 in DNA: TGCGCCAGCAGCTTCGGCCCCAGAACAGGGGGCAACACTGAAGCTTTCTTT.

The gene calls are TRBV12-2 and TRBJ1-1; the table's D call, TRBD1, has no DNA check behind it. TRBV12-2 is a recognized pseudogene. This CDR3 is 17 amino acids long. The CDR3: CASRPHQVAQPNTEAFF. Written as DNA, the CDR3 is TGTGCAAGTCGTCCGCACCAGGTCGCCCAACCGAACACTGAAGCTTTCTTT.